These 23 T cell receptor beta chains were all obtained from the same sample, sequenced in a study of cytotoxic CD8 clonotypes in ibrutinib-treated CLL. Profiling relied on immunoSEQ multiplex PCR, and the TCRdb table lists in-frame clones only, not all of them. The profile shows 65,000 to 90,000 clones, approximately 82% of them singletons. The sequenced sample was PBMCs, obtained after 24 months of ibrutinib treatment. These receptors originate from a human donor with chronic lymphocytic leukemia.

V and J are TRBV28 and TRBJ2-7, with 7 bases aligning to TRBD2. After removal of 6 bases from V and 5 bases from J, the junction contained 13 bases not matched to a gene. The CDR3 length is 15 residues. CDR1 is MDHEN and CDR2 is SYDVKM in the germline V gene. In nucleotides, the CDR3 is TGTGCCAGCAGGGGGGGAGGGAGGTACGGTGACGAGCAGTACTTC. Amino acids: CASRGGGRYGDEQYF.

The V gene is TRBV29-1, the J gene TRBJ1-5, with TRBD1 as a possible D gene (6 bases). CDR1 is SQVTM, CDR2 ANQGSEA, per germline. This CDR3 is built from 13 residues. Trimming stripped 6 bases from V and 2 bases from J, with 11 bases between. The CDR3: CSVGDTGNQPQHF. In DNA form, the CDR3 reads TGCAGCGTCGGGGACACGGGCAATCAGCCCCAGCATTTT.

The chain couples TRBV9 to TRBJ2-5, with D perhaps matching TRBD1 (6 bases). Trimming cost V 3 bases and J 4 bases, with 10 bases left between them. The CDR3 is made up of 13 amino acids. Germline CDR1 reads SGDLS; CDR2 reads YYNGEE. The CDR3 DNA is TGTGCCAGCAGCGAACAGGGTACAGAGACCCAGTACTTC. Translation: CASSEQGTETQYF.

This rearrangement joins TRBV5-1 to TRBJ2-1, with a weak D call TRBD1 (6 bases). This CDR3 has 15 residues. Per the germline V gene, CDR1 is SGHRS and CDR2 is YFSETQ. V gave up 4 bases and J gave up 0 bases, with 11 bases separating them. CDR3 nucleotides: TGCGCCAGCAGCGCCGGACAGACCTCCTACAATGAGCAGTTCTTC. Amino acids: CASSAGQTSYNEQFF.

The J gene is TRBJ2-5, the V gene TRBV7-9; D is ambiguous. With 0 bases removed from V and 5 bases from J, the gap between germline ends came to 4 bases. This CDR3 is 12 amino acids long. Per germline, CDR1 SEHNR and CDR2 FQNEAQ (reference sequence). Written as DNA, the CDR3 is TGTGCCAGCAGCTTAGCGGCGGAGACCCAGTACTTC. It is translated as CASSLAAETQYF.

The chain has TRBV27 and TRBJ2-1; D ambiguous. Trimming took 6 bases from V and 0 from J, leaving 9 bases between them. From germline, CDR1 is MNHEY and CDR2 SMNVEV (reference sequence). The CDR3 spans 14 residues. The CDR3 region is CASRGGNSYNEQFF. In DNA form, the CDR3 reads TGTGCCAGCAGAGGCGGAAACTCCTACAATGAGCAGTTCTTC.

V usage is TRBV6-4 and J usage is TRBJ1-2, with D perhaps matching TRBD1 (6 bases). The CDR3 sequence is 17 residues long. Germline V gene sequence: CDR1 MRHNA, CDR2 SNTAGT. With 0 bases removed from V and 5 bases from J, the gap between germline ends came to 19 bases. CDR3 in amino acids: CASSDSSTQGHPYGYTF. CDR3 nucleotides: TGTGCCAGCAGTGACTCCTCCACACAGGGCCACCCGTATGGCTACACCTTC.

The chain combines TRBV6-5 with TRBJ2-3, with TRBD2 identical over 8 bases. This CDR3 contains 13 residues. Germline V gene lookup returns CDR1 MNHEY and CDR2 SVGAGI. V lost 11 bases to trimming and J lost 5 bases; unmatched junction nucleotides: 9. The CDR3 sequence: CAAFGRGRDTQYF. CDR3 coding DNA: TGTGCCGCGTTCGGGAGGGGAAGAGATACGCAGTATTTT.

The V gene is TRBV6-5, the J gene TRBJ2-3, with a weak D call TRBD2 (5 bases). V was clipped by 9 bases and J by 0 bases, with 13 bases between them. CDR3 length: 14 amino acids. Germline-derived CDR1 and CDR2 are MNHEY and SVGAGI. CDR3 region: CASAPRASTDTQYF. CDR3 nucleotides: TGTGCCAGTGCACCGAGGGCCAGCACAGATACGCAGTATTTT.

The chain links TRBV28 to TRBJ1-2; perhaps TRBD1 as D (5 bases). The CDR3 contains 17 residues. V was pared by 1 base and J by 5 bases, with 20 bases between. Germline V gene data show CDR1 as MDHEN and CDR2 as SYDVKM. The CDR3 protein is CASSLSSRARGWYGYTF. The CDR3 DNA reads as TGTGCCAGCAGTTTATCGAGCAGGGCCCGAGGTTGGTATGGCTACACCTTC.

Comment on this clone: One end of the junction is discordant with germline, which a read error may explain. The chain recombines TRBV11-2 with TRBJ2-1; 7 nucleotides agree with TRBD1. Germline V gives CDR1 SGHAT, CDR2 FQNNGV. This CDR3 spans 12 amino acids. The CDR3 coding sequence is TGTGCGAGCAGGGGGATGATCTATGAGCAGTTCTTC. Protein product: CASRGMIYEQFF.

This sequence joins TRBV6-5 and TRBJ1-2; 8 bases fit TRBD1. This CDR3 spans 13 amino acids. The V and J ends lost 8 bases and 7 bases, in that order; junction bases with no gene match: 9. Germline-derived CDR1 and CDR2 are MNHEY and SVGAGI. The chain's CDR3 is CASAPGTGSGYTF. As DNA, the CDR3 is TGTGCCAGCGCACCCGGGACAGGCTCTGGCTACACCTTC.

This chain connects TRBV30 to TRBJ1-2; D perhaps matches TRBD1 (5 bases). Germline assignment: CDR1 GTSNPN and CDR2 SVGIG (reference sequence). The length of the CDR3 is 13 residues. V dropped 4 bases and J dropped 3 bases, with 12 bases sitting between them. CDR3 loop: CAWTREFDYGYTF. The DNA for the CDR3 is TGTGCCTGGACCAGGGAGTTTGACTATGGCTACACCTTC.

This chain joins TRBV30 and TRBJ1-2, with 11 bases lining up with TRBD1. The CDR3 is made up of 14 amino acids. Germline V CDR1 and CDR2: GTSNPN, SVGIG (reference sequence). The V segment lost 2 bases and the J segment 8 bases; nucleotides outside the gene matches: 7. The chain's CDR3 is CAWSLGQGAGGYTF. In nucleotides, the CDR3 is TGTGCCTGGAGTCTAGGACAGGGGGCGGGCGGCTACACCTTC.

The J gene is TRBJ2-6, the V gene TRBV6-1, with no clear D. The CDR3 is made up of 15 amino acids. V was clipped by 10 bases and J by 0 bases, with 13 bases between them. Germline V gene data show CDR1 as MNHNS and CDR2 as SASEGT. The CDR3 DNA reads as TGTGCCACCGGTATACAGAGCTCTGGGGCCAACGTCCTGACTTTC. Translating it yields CATGIQSSGANVLTF.

The chain combines TRBV5-4 with TRBJ2-1, with 7 bases identical to TRBD2. The ends lost 0 bases at V and 9 bases at J; junction bases unmatched: 6. From germline, CDR1 is SGHNT and CDR2 YYREEE (reference sequence). The CDR3 extends over 14 amino acids. The CDR3 region has the DNA TGTGCCAGCAGCTTGGGGGCGGGAGTTCCTGAGCAGTTCTTC. Protein sequence: CASSLGAGVPEQFF.

This clone occurred once. V gene TRBV29-1 combines with J gene TRBJ2-3; D gene unclear. CDR3 length: 15 residues. CDR1 and CDR2 from the germline V gene are SQVTM and ANQGSEA. The germline V and J ends were trimmed by 0 bases and 5 bases, with 15 bases remaining between them. The CDR3 coding sequence is TGCAGCGTTGAAGATAAGGGCCGATGGGTAGATACGCAGTATTTT. Protein product: CSVEDKGRWVDTQYF.

The genes are TRBV5-1 and TRBJ2-1, with D perhaps TRBD1 (6 bases). V lost 0 bases and J lost 6, with 16 bases in between. This CDR3 is 16 amino acids long. From germline, CDR1 is SGHRS and CDR2 YFSETQ. CDR3 region: CASSLGGTGLFNEQFF. CDR3 bases: TGCGCCAGCAGCTTGGGTGGCACAGGGTTATTCAATGAGCAGTTCTTC.

The chain employs TRBV4-3 and TRBJ2-3; D might be TRBD1 or TRBD2, each matching 5 bases. This CDR3 has 18 residues. With 1 base removed from V and 0 bases from J, the gap between germline ends came to 17 bases. Germline V gene sequence: CDR1 LGHNA, CDR2 YSLEER. CDR3 protein: CASSQVPPGTLSTDTQYF. The CDR3 DNA follows: TGCGCCAGCAGCCAAGTTCCGCCCGGGACCTTGAGCACAGATACGCAGTATTTT.

V usage is TRBV4-1 and J usage is TRBJ2-7; TRBD2 aligns across 12 bases. Germline V gene lookup returns CDR1 MGHRA and CDR2 YSYEKL. V lost 0 bases and J lost 3; bases outside the gene matches: 12. The CDR3 covers 19 residues. CDR3 residues: CASSQETGTSGHGIYEQYF. In DNA form, the CDR3 reads TGCGCCAGCAGCCAAGAGACGGGGACTAGCGGGCATGGAATCTACGAGCAGTACTTC.

V and J are TRBV7-9 and TRBJ2-7; 13 bases are shared with TRBD2. The V gene's germline CDR1 is SEHNR and CDR2 FQNEAQ (reference sequence). The CDR3 covers 15 residues. V was clipped by 5 bases and J by 4 bases; unmatched bases: 5. In DNA, the CDR3 is TGTGCCAGCAGCCACGGACTAGCGGGGGATTACGAGCAGTACTTC. Amino acid sequence: CASSHGLAGDYEQYF. Together with reference TRBV7-9 and TRBJ2-7, the CDR3 gives the full variable domain: DTGVSQNPRHKITKRGQNVTFRCDPISEHNRLYWYRQTLGQGPEFLTYFQNEAQLEKSRLLSDRFSAERPKGSFSTLEIQRTEQGDSAMYLCASSHGLAGDYEQYFGPGTRLTVT.

This rearrangement joins TRBV29-1 to TRBJ1-2; D may be TRBD1 (5 bases). CDR1 and CDR2 (germline): SQVTM, ANQGSEA. The V end was cut by 4 bases, the J end by 1 base, with 16 bases between. The CDR3 runs to 15 residues. CDR3 in DNA: TGCAGCGTTGGTGCTTTGAGGGGAATTAACTATGGCTACACCTTC. This gives the protein CSVGALRGINYGYTF.

The V call is TRBV6-1, the J call TRBJ2-7; D is possibly TRBD2 (6 bases). Germline lookup yields CDR1 MNHNS and CDR2 SASEGT. The V end was cut by 1 base, the J end by 1 base, with 11 bases between. This CDR3 spans 15 amino acids. The CDR3 DNA reads TGTGCCAGCAGTGAAGGGGGGAGGATTTCCTACGAGCAGTACTTC. It is translated as CASSEGGRISYEQYF.